The T cell receptor beta chain described here comes from a study of beta chain features in type 1 diabetes. Study as a whole: Sorted cell examination encompassed about 110,000,000 cells across all samples. Overall study findings and caveats: Type 1 diabetes patients showed a moderate but significant shortening of TCRB CDR3s in all four CD4+ subsets.

Reverse transcribing all isolated RNA meant expressed TCRB transcripts were sequenced. The assay was immunoSEQ multiplex PCR, and TCRdb's table has in-frame clones only and misses some. The sample holds more than 300,000 clones, around an eighth seen once. CDR1 SQVTM and CDR2 ANQGSEA come from the germline V gene. Trimming removed 6 bases from V and 3 bases from J; junction bases left unmatched: 10. This CDR3 is 14 amino acids long. With respect to this clone: Its antigen is currently unknown.

The sample consisted of naive CD4+ T cells from blood. The chain couples TRBV29-1 to TRBJ2-5; TRBD1 matches at 7 bases. This receptor was obtained from a young woman with type 1 diabetes. In DNA form, the CDR3 reads TGCAGCGTGCGACGAACAGGGGCGAAAGAGACCCAGTACTTC. Protein sequence: CSVRRTGAKETQYF.